This is a list of T cell receptor beta chains from one sample in a study of spatial heterogeneity in lung cancer. TCRdb reprocessed the 5' RACE reads via MiXCR and lists one record per CDR3 protein. In the table there are just under 1,500 distinct CDR3 sequences, 20% to 30% of which are singletons. The sample was lung tumor tissue, taken at surgery. The receptor set was obtained from a female donor with early-stage non-small cell lung cancer. The CDR3 runs from the conserved cysteine through the conserved F or W. Each record gives: clone size, D gene, J gene, V gene, CDR3 DNA, CDR3 protein. The D gene is left open where the match is weak. A clone size is listed for some rows: how often the clone was seen (once, few, many), or a class if it is expanded.

few | - | TRBJ2-5 | TRBV12-3/TRBV12-4 | TGTGCCAGCAGTTTCGGGCAGGGCGGTGAGACCCAGTACTTC | CASSFGQGGETQYF
- | TRBD1 | TRBJ1-2 | TRBV7-2 | TGTGCCAGCAGCCCTCAAGCAGGCAGGGACAGGGGCTATGGCTACACCTTC | CASSPQAGRDRGYGYTF
- | - | TRBJ2-5 | TRBV23-1 | TGCGCCAGCAGGCGGGACAGTGAAAAAGAGACCCAGTACTTC | CASRRDSEKETQYF
medium-sized | TRBD1 | TRBJ2-2 | TRBV5-6 | TGTGCCAGCAGCTTGGTACAGGGGGGTCTAACGAACACCGGGGAGCTGTTTTTT | CASSLVQGGLTNTGELFF
once | TRBD1 | TRBJ1-1 | TRBV13 | TGTGCCATCGAAGGGACAGCGAACACTGAAGCTTTCTTT | CAIEGTANTEAFF
- | TRBD2 | TRBJ2-1 | TRBV11-2 | TGTGCCAGCAGCGTAACTAGCGGGACTTCCAATGAGCAGTTCTTC | CASSVTSGTSNEQFF
medium-sized | TRBD1 | TRBJ1-1 | TRBV12-3/TRBV12-4 | TGTGCCAGCAGATACAGGGGACAGGGGGCTTCTGAAGCTTTCTTT | CASRYRGQGASEAFF
large | TRBD1 | TRBJ2-7 | TRBV7-9 | TGTGCCAGCAGTGCGGACAGGGGGACTTCCTACGAGCAGTACTTC | CASSADRGTSYEQYF
few | - | TRBJ2-2 | TRBV7-7 | TGTGCTAGCAGCTTAACAAGCGGGCACTTAAACACCGGGGAGCTGTTTTTT | CASSLTSGHLNTGELFF
medium-sized | - | TRBJ2-6 | TRBV6-5 | TGTGCCAGCAGTTACGACGGGACGGCGGCAGTGGTCCTGACTTTC | CASSYDGTAAVVLTF
few | - | TRBJ2-2 | TRBV7-3 | TGTGCCAGCAGCCTAAACCGGGACGCCACCGGGGAGCTGTTTTTT | CASSLNRDATGELFF
few | - | TRBJ2-1 | TRBV7-9 | TGTGCCAGCTCAAGCGGGCAGGGGTGGCATGAGCAGTTCTTC | CASSSGQGWHEQFF
large | TRBD2 | TRBJ2-3 | TRBV7-9 | TGTGCCAGCAGCTTCGGGCTAGCGGGTGCCGGGGGTACGCAGTATTTT | CASSFGLAGAGGTQYF
- | - | TRBJ2-7 | TRBV11-2 | TGTGCCAGCAGCTTACGGCCCCGGTACGAGCAGTACTTC | CASSLRPRYEQYF
few | - | TRBJ2-7 | TRBV2 | TGTGCCAGCAGTGAAGCGCTTAGAAGGGAGTACTTC | CASSEALRREYF
medium-sized | TRBD1 | TRBJ2-4 | TRBV20-1 | TGCAGTGCTAGTTACTCTCCCCAGGGGACAGGGTTAGCCAAAAACATTCAGTACTTC | CSASYSPQGTGLAKNIQYF
medium-sized | - | TRBJ2-1 | TRBV20-1 | TGCAGTGCTACGCTCCTAGAGTTTTACAATGAGCAGTTCTTC | CSATLLEFYNEQFF
- | - | TRBJ1-1 | TRBV27 | TGTGCCAGCAGTTTAAGGGGGGGTCTCGACACTGAAGCTTTCTTT | CASSLRGGLDTEAFF
medium-sized | - | TRBJ1-4 | TRBV25-1 | TGTGCCAGTCAAGGGGGAGGGGAAAAACTGTTTTTT | CASQGGGEKLFF
few | - | TRBJ1-1 | TRBV3-1 | TGTGCCAGCAGCCAATACGGGGAATACACTGAAGCTTTCTTT | CASSQYGEYTEAFF
- | TRBD2 | TRBJ2-2 | TRBV6-2/TRBV6-3 | TGTGCCAGCAGGCACCCCGGGACTAGCGGGGAGCTGTTTTTT | CASRHPGTSGELFF
- | - | TRBJ2-3 | TRBV6-2/TRBV6-3 | TGTGCCAGCAGTTGGGGGCGCAGCACAGATACGCAGTATTTT | CASSWGRSTDTQYF
medium-sized | - | TRBJ2-2 | TRBV7-3 | TGTGCCAGCAGCTTAACTGGTGGCGGGACCGGGGAGCTGTTTTTT | CASSLTGGGTGELFF
medium-sized | TRBD2 | TRBJ2-7 | TRBV5-6 | TGTGCCAGCAGCGGGGGGGAGGTAACGGTGGAGGAGTACTTC | CASSGGEVTVEEYF
- | - | TRBJ1-1 | TRBV5-4 | TGTGCCAGCAGCTTGAACAGGGACACTGAAGCTTTCTTT | CASSLNRDTEAFF
medium-sized | TRBD2 | TRBJ2-1 | TRBV2 | TGTGCCAGCAGCCTGACTAGCGGGGTCAATGAGCAGTTCTTC | CASSLTSGVNEQFF
medium-sized | TRBD2 | TRBJ2-7 | TRBV14 | TGTGCCAGCAGCCAAGCGACTAGCGGTAGCTACGAGCAGTACTTC | CASSQATSGSYEQYF
medium-sized | - | TRBJ2-1 | TRBV12-3/TRBV12-4 | TGTGCCAGCAGTTTTAGTTATAATGAGCAGTTCTTC | CASSFSYNEQFF
- | - | TRBJ2-1 | TRBV27 | TGTGCCAGCAGTCCCGAACCCACGTACGACAGGAGCTCCTACAATGAGCAGTTCTTC | CASSPEPTYDRSSYNEQFF
few | TRBD2 | TRBJ2-1 | TRBV20-1 | TGCAGTGCTAGAGGCCGGGGACTAGCCTATTATAATGAGCAGTTCTTC | CSARGRGLAYYNEQFF
- | - | TRBJ1-2 | TRBV10-2 | TGCGCCAGCACTCTGGACCCAGGCTTCGGCTACACCTTC | CASTLDPGFGYTF
few | TRBD2 | TRBJ2-3 | TRBV20-1 | TGCAGTGCTAGAGATCACGGGGGGGCCCCAGATACGCAGTATTTT | CSARDHGGAPDTQYF
few | TRBD1 | TRBJ2-5 | TRBV29-1 | TGCAGCGTTGAAGATTGGGGACAGGGGGTAGACGAGACCCAGTACTTC | CSVEDWGQGVDETQYF
once | - | TRBJ2-2 | TRBV5-1 | TGCGCCAGCAGCTTGGGCCAGGGTCAGACCGGGGAGCTGTTTTTT | CASSLGQGQTGELFF
large | - | TRBJ2-1 | TRBV20-1 | TGCAGTGCTAGAGATTGGGATGAGCAGTTCTTC | CSARDWDEQFF
- | TRBD1 | TRBJ2-7 | TRBV11-1 | TGTGCCAGCAGCTTCTCAGGGGGCGAGCAGTACTTC | CASSFSGGEQYF
large | - | TRBJ2-1 | TRBV28 | TGTGCCAGCATAGGTGGTAGCGGTGGCGATGAGCAGTTCTTC | CASIGGSGGDEQFF
many | - | TRBJ1-6 | TRBV5-4 | TGTGCCACTCGGGAGGGAAACGCGGGACCCCTCCACTTT | CATREGNAGPLHF
few | - | TRBJ2-5 | TRBV6-5 | TGTGCCAGCAGTTCTTGGGGCGCGAAGACCCAGTACTTC | CASSSWGAKTQYF
large | - | TRBJ2-2 | TRBV24-1 | TGTGCCACCAGTGATTCGGGGGCCGGCGGGGAGCTGTTTTTT | CATSDSGAGGELFF
few | TRBD1 | TRBJ2-7 | TRBV28 | TGTGCCAGCAGCGGCCCCGGGACAGGATCCATCGGGGAGTACTTC | CASSGPGTGSIGEYF
- | - | TRBJ2-3 | TRBV6-1 | TGTGCCAGCAGTGAGATAGCCTGGGATACGCAGTATTTT | CASSEIAWDTQYF